The present T cell receptor beta chain was sequenced within a study of cytomegalovirus exposure and HLA in healthy donors. The PCR ran on 60 Vbeta and 13 Jbeta primers. Measured with immunoSEQ multiplex PCR; TCRdb has only the in-frame clones, and not every one. Among approximately 100,000 clones listed, over 65% were seen once. Per germline, CDR1 SEHNR and CDR2 FQNEAQ (reference sequence). The CDR3 has 15 residues. The ends were cut back, 3 bases at V and 7 bases at J, with 18 bases in the middle. The chain joins TRBV7-9 to TRBJ1-2; D might be TRBD1 (5 bases). This sequence was found in a woman aged 40 to 50 in good health and CMV-seronegative. The material sequenced was PBMCs. For the CDR3, the DNA is TGTGCCAGCAGCTTGACAGACCCCTCTTTGGGTGGCTACACCTTC. It codes for CASSLTDPSLGGYTF. The whole variable domain, remainder taken from reference TRBV7-9 and TRBJ1-2, is DTGVSQNPRHKITKRGQNVTFRCDPISEHNRLYWYRQTLGQGPEFLTYFQNEAQLEKSRLLSDRFSAERPKGSFSTLEIQRTEQGDSAMYLCASSLTDPSLGGYTFGSGTRLTVV.